These 29 T cell receptor beta chains originate from one sample sequenced in a study of T cell responses to AZD1222 COVID-19 vaccine. The table came from immunoSEQ multiplex PCR; TCRdb's copy has only in-frame clones and leaves some out. The sample lists about 120,000 clones; 70% to 90% were seen once. The input for sequencing was peripheral blood, taken on day 0 of AZD1222 vaccination. The receptors were gathered from an adult in good health.

The table lists this clone with a count of one. The chain carries TRBV19 and TRBJ1-5; D might be TRBD1 (6 bases). CDR1 and CDR2 (germline): LNHDA, SQIVND (reference sequence). Trimming stripped 8 bases from V and 3 bases from J, with 17 bases between. The CDR3 spans 15 residues. Written as DNA, the CDR3 is TGTGCCAGTCACCCCGGGGGGGGCAACAATCAGCCCCAGCATTTT. It codes for CASHPGGGNNQPQHF.

This clone appeared a single time. The V and J genes are TRBV7-9 and TRBJ2-1; 7 bases are a match to TRBD1. The ends lost 6 bases at V and 2 bases at J; junction bases unmatched: 1. CDR1 is SEHNR, CDR2 FQNEAQ, per germline (reference sequence). The CDR3 runs to 13 residues. CDR3 DNA sequence: TGTGCCAGCAGTCAGGGGGCCTACAATGAGCAGTTCTTC. Translating gives CASSQGAYNEQFF.

The chain joins TRBV5-4 to TRBJ1-2; D not resolved. The V gene lost 0 bases and the J gene lost 8 bases, with 14 bases spanning the gap. CDR1 and CDR2 (germline): SGHNT, YYREEE (reference sequence). This CDR3 is 14 amino acids long. The CDR3 DNA sequence: TGTGCCAGCAGCTTGGGGGCGGACTTTGGCGGCTACACCTTC. Its protein product is CASSLGADFGGYTF.

The V call is TRBV19, the J call TRBJ1-2; TRBD1 aligns across 9 bases. The CDR3 is 14 amino acids. Losses at the gene ends were 8 bases for V and 8 bases for J; bases not matched to a gene: 12. Germline V CDR1 and CDR2: LNHDA, SQIVND (reference sequence). CDR3 in amino acids: CASHFSDRGWGYTF. CDR3 coding DNA: TGTGCCAGTCACTTCTCGGACAGGGGTTGGGGCTACACCTTC.

V gene TRBV4-2 combines with J gene TRBJ2-3; D ambiguous. The V end was cut by 1 base, the J end by 2 bases, with 13 bases between. Per germline, CDR1 LGHNA and CDR2 YNFKEQ. This CDR3 spans 16 amino acids. The chain's CDR3 is CASSQVSEIFTDTQYF. Written as DNA, the CDR3 is TGTGCCAGCAGCCAAGTTTCGGAGATTTTCACAGATACGCAGTATTTT.

This sequence joins TRBV7-8 and TRBJ1-5; D unclear. Trimming removed 3 bases at V and 5 bases at J, with 5 bases between. This CDR3 has 12 amino acids. CDR1 and CDR2 (germline): SGHVS, FQNEAQ. The CDR3 DNA reads TGTGCCAGCAGCTTTGGGGATCAGCCCCAGCATTTT. The encoded protein is CASSFGDQPQHF.

This clone appeared a single time. The V and J genes are TRBV12-3 or TRBV12-4 and TRBJ1-1; the match to TRBD1 covers 7 bases. This CDR3 has 13 residues. J was trimmed by 0 bases and V by 6 bases; bases with no gene match: 1. The CDR3 DNA reads TGTGCCAGCAGGGGACAGATGAACACTGAAGCTTTCTTT. It specifies CASRGQMNTEAFF.

The chain employs TRBV7-9 and TRBJ2-7; 9 nucleotides align to TRBD2. The CDR3 is 18 amino acids. CDR1 is SEHNR, CDR2 FQNEAQ, per germline (reference sequence). V gave up 5 bases and J gave up 4 bases; unmatched junction bases: 18. DNA of the CDR3: TGTGCCAGCAGCAGAAGGGGGGGTTTGACTAGCGGACAATACGAGCAGTACTTC. As protein: CASSRRGGLTSGQYEQYF.

J is TRBJ2-7 and V is TRBV19; D is possibly TRBD2 (6 bases). The CDR3 covers 15 residues. Looked up from germline, CDR1 is LNHDA and CDR2 is SQIVND (reference sequence). V shed 8 bases and J shed 0 bases, with 17 bases lying between them. CDR3 DNA: TGTGCCAGTGAAGGGCGGGGACGGGACTCCTACGAGCAGTACTTC. Encoded protein: CASEGRGRDSYEQYF.

The rearrangement uses TRBV5-1 and TRBJ2-7; 7 positions match TRBD2. Germline loops: CDR1 SGHRS, CDR2 YFSETQ. This CDR3 has 14 amino acids. The V segment lost 2 bases and the J segment 6 bases; nucleotides outside the gene matches: 8. CDR3 loop: CASSFGTTAFEQYF. The CDR3 bases are TGCGCCAGCAGCTTCGGGACTACCGCTTTCGAGCAGTACTTC.

The rearrangement joins TRBV2 to TRBJ1-4; D uncertain. Trimming pared 6 bases from V and 12 bases from J, leaving 20 bases between. Per germline, CDR1 SNHLY and CDR2 FYNNEI. The CDR3 contains 14 residues. The CDR3 region is CASRAGILNVELFF. The CDR3 bases are TGTGCCAGCAGAGCCGGGATATTAAATGTTGAACTGTTTTTT.

The rearrangement links TRBV20-1 to TRBJ2-3; D is uncertain. Germline CDR1 and CDR2: DFQATT and SNEGSKA (reference sequence). The CDR3 loop spans 10 amino acids. Deletions cut 0 bases from V and 8 bases from J, with 3 bases between. The CDR3 loop reads CSAREGTQYF. CDR3 DNA: TGCAGTGCTAGAGAGGGTACGCAGTATTTT.

The rearrangement uses TRBV28 and TRBJ2-6; 8 positions agree with TRBD1. The trim removed 10 bases at V and 4 bases at J, leaving 6 bases unmatched. The CDR3 is made up of 14 amino acids. CDR1 MDHEN and CDR2 SYDVKM come from the germline V gene. DNA for the CDR3: TGTGCCACCCGACAGGGGACCGGGGCCAACGTCCTGACTTTC. Amino acid sequence: CATRQGTGANVLTF. Full variable domain (rest looked up from reference TRBV28 and TRBJ2-6): DVKVTQSSRYLVKRTGEKVFLECVQDMDHENMFWYRQDPGLGLRLIYFSYDVKMKEKGDIPEGYSVSREKKERFSLILESASTNQTSMYLCATRQGTGANVLTFGAGSRLTVL.

The chain couples TRBV6-5 to TRBJ2-5; D could derive from TRBD1 or TRBD2 (5 bases each). The CDR3 extends over 15 amino acids. CDR1 is MNHEY, CDR2 SVGAGI, per germline. Trimming removed 2 bases at V and 3 bases at J, with 13 bases between. The CDR3 loop reads CASSYGGWNEETQYF. As DNA, the CDR3 is TGTGCCAGCAGTTACGGGGGTTGGAATGAAGAGACCCAGTACTTC.

The V and J genes are TRBV30 and TRBJ2-7; no clear D gene. Germline V gene lookup returns CDR1 GTSNPN and CDR2 SVGIG (reference sequence). There are 13 residues in the CDR3. V lost 4 bases to trimming and J lost 3 bases, with 13 bases between them. CDR3 sequence: CAWNWHSSYEQYF. The DNA of the CDR3 is TGTGCCTGGAACTGGCACTCCAGCTACGAGCAGTACTTC.

The chain employs TRBV5-1 and TRBJ1-1, with 7 bases matching TRBD1. V lost 6 bases to trimming and J lost 4 bases; unmatched junction nucleotides: 6. The CDR3 length is 13 residues. From germline, CDR1 is SGHRS and CDR2 YFSETQ. The CDR3 nucleotides are TGCGCCAGCATCAATCAGGGGGGCACTGAAGCTTTCTTT. This codes for CASINQGGTEAFF. The complete variable domain, with remaining parts taken from reference TRBV5-1 and TRBJ1-1, reads KAGVTQTPRYLIKTRGQQVTLSCSPISGHRSVSWYQQTPGQGLQFLFEYFSETQRNKGNFPGRFSGRQFSNSRSEMNVSTLELGDSALYLCASINQGGTEAFFGQGTRLTVV.

J is TRBJ1-6 and V is TRBV7-5. TRBV7-5 is assigned pseudogene status. This CDR3 is 17 amino acids long. The CDR3: CVRSSLEGSSYNSPLHF. CDR3 nucleotide sequence: TGTGTCAGAAGCTCCTTAGAGGGAAGCTCCTATAATTCACCCCTCCACTTT.

The gene calls are TRBV29-1 and TRBJ2-7, with TRBD1 matching over 9 bases. This CDR3 comprises 13 residues. J gave up 5 bases and V 5 bases, and 7 bases lay outside the gene matches. The V gene's germline CDR1 is SQVTM and CDR2 ANQGSEA. This CDR3 reads CSVSTGTGNEQYF. CDR3 nucleotides: TGCAGCGTTTCTACCGGGACAGGGAACGAGCAGTACTTC.

V gene TRBV5-1 combines with J gene TRBJ2-2, with a weak D call TRBD2 (6 bases). From germline, CDR1 is SGHRS and CDR2 YFSETQ. The CDR3 spans 15 residues. The V end lost 0 bases, the J end lost 7 bases, and 13 bases lay between the germline ends. CDR3 protein: CASSLERARSGELFF. Here the CDR3 DNA reads TGCGCCAGCAGCTTGGAGCGGGCGCGGAGCGGGGAGCTGTTTTTT.

The chain is built from TRBV18 and TRBJ1-1; 12 bases are a match to TRBD1. Unmatched junction bases numbered 3, after V lost 3 bases and J lost 10 bases. Germline loops: CDR1 KGHSH, CDR2 LQKENI. There are 13 residues in the CDR3. DNA for the CDR3: TGTGCCAGCTCACCGGGGGACAGGGGGCGAGCTTTCTTT. It translates to CASSPGDRGRAFF. Combining the CDR3 with reference TRBV18 and TRBJ1-1 gives the whole variable domain NAGVMQNPRHLVRRRGQEARLRCSPMKGHSHVYWYRQLPEEGLKFMVYLQKENIIDESGMPKERFSAEFPKEGPSILRIQQVVRGDSAAYFCASSPGDRGRAFFGQGTRLTVV.

The rearrangement uses TRBV24-1 and TRBJ2-1; 7 positions agree with TRBD1. The V segment lost 3 bases and the J segment 3 bases; nucleotides outside the gene matches: 4. The germline CDR1 and CDR2 sequences are KGHDR and SFDVKD. This CDR3 has 15 residues. CDR3 amino acids: CATSDKGQNYNEQFF. The CDR3 DNA follows: TGTGCCACCAGTGATAAGGGACAGAACTACAATGAGCAGTTCTTC.

This chain joins TRBV5-1 and TRBJ2-1, with D hard to call. The germline V gene encodes CDR1 SGHRS and CDR2 YFSETQ. The CDR3 has 11 residues. Between the trimmed V and J ends, which lost 4 bases and 12 bases, there was a span of 11 bases. The CDR3 DNA reads TGCGCCAGCAGCGCTGCTAGTGGGCAGTTCTTC. This translates into CASSAASGQFF.

Only one count was recorded for this clone. The chain links TRBV4-2 to TRBJ2-1, with D perhaps given as TRBD1 or TRBD2 (6 bases each). V was cut by 6 bases and J by 7 bases, with 10 bases left in between. The CDR3 is 12 residues long. Germline lookup yields CDR1 LGHNA and CDR2 YNFKEQ. The CDR3 sequence is CASRIGGNEQFF. CDR3 sequence (DNA): TGTGCCAGCAGGATAGGGGGGAATGAGCAGTTCTTC.

This chain joins TRBV28 and TRBJ1-1; 7 nucleotides line up with TRBD1. There are 14 residues in the CDR3. Germline V gene sequence: CDR1 MDHEN, CDR2 SYDVKM. The ends lost 4 bases at V and 4 bases at J; junction bases unmatched: 6. The CDR3 bases are TGTGCCAGCAGTTCCTGGACAGGCCGCACTGAAGCTTTCTTT. It specifies CASSSWTGRTEAFF.

The chain is built from TRBV19 and TRBJ1-2, with TRBD1 identical over 9 bases. V gave up 6 bases and J gave up 4 bases; unmatched junction bases: 3. The length of the CDR3 is 13 residues. Germline V gives CDR1 LNHDA, CDR2 SQIVND (reference sequence). The CDR3 is CASSRDRVYGYTF. In nucleotides, the CDR3 is TGTGCCAGTAGCCGGGACAGGGTCTATGGCTACACCTTC.

V usage is TRBV3-1 (or the pseudogene TRBV3-2) and J usage is TRBJ2-5; D may correspond to TRBD1 or TRBD2 (6 bases each). The CDR3 sequence is 16 residues long. V lost 2 bases and J lost 4, with 17 bases in between. CDR1 LGHDT and CDR2 YNNKEL come from the germline V gene (reference sequence). The DNA for the CDR3 is TGTGCCAGCAGCCAAAATTCGGGGGCGGGGCGAGAGACCCAGTACTTC. Residues: CASSQNSGAGRETQYF.

The genes are TRBV6-1 and TRBJ1-2; the D is unclear. The CDR3 covers 13 residues. With 1 base removed from V and 3 bases from J, the gap between germline ends came to 6 bases. Looked up from germline, CDR1 is MNHNS and CDR2 is SASEGT. CDR3 DNA sequence: TGTGCCAGCAGTGAAGGGCAGTACTATGGCTACACCTTC. It yields the protein CASSEGQYYGYTF.

The chain recombines TRBV19 with TRBJ1-4; 7 bases are a match to TRBD1. The CDR3 has 15 amino acids. Germline V gives CDR1 LNHDA, CDR2 SQIVND (reference sequence). Trimming removed 5 bases from V and 7 bases from J; junction bases left unmatched: 10. Here the CDR3 reads CASSLNRGMGEKLFF. The CDR3 DNA reads TGTGCCAGTAGTCTCAACAGGGGAATGGGTGAAAAACTGTTTTTT.

Points on this clone: At one end, the junction sequence differs from germline, possibly due to a read error. The chain recombines TRBV27 with TRBJ2-7; TRBD2 is a possible D gene (6 bases). The CDR3 is 13 residues long. In germline, CDR1 is MNHEY, CDR2 SMNVEV (reference sequence). The CDR3 DNA follows: TGTGCCAGCCGTTTTACTAGCTTGGGCGAGCAGTACTTC. Translated: CASRFTSLGEQYF.